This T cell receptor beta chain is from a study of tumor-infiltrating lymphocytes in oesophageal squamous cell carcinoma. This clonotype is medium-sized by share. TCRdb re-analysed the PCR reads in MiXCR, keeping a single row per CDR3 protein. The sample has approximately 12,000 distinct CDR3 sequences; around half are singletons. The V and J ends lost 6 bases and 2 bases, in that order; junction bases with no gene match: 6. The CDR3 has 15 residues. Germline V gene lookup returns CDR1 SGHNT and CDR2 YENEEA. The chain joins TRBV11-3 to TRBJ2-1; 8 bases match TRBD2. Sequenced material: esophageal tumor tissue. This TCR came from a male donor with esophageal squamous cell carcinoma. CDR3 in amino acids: CASSGGRPPYNEQFF. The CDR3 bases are TGTGCCAGCAGTGGCGGGAGGCCCCCCTACAATGAGCAGTTCTTC.